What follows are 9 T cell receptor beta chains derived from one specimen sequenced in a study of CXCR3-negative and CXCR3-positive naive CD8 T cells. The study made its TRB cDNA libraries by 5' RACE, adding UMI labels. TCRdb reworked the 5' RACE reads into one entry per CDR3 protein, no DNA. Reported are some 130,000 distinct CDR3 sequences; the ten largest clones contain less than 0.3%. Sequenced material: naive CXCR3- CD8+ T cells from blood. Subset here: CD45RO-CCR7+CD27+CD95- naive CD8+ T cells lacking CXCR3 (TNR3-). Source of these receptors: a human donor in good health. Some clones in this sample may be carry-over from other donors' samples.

CDR3 loop: CASSSVPWGEQFF. The chain links TRBV7-3 to TRBJ2-1; no DNA is available, so the TRBD1 call from TCRdb remains unchecked. The CDR3 is made up of 13 amino acids. The germline V gene encodes CDR1 SGHTA and CDR2 FQGTGA. Full variable domain (remainder filled in from reference TRBV7-3 and TRBJ2-1): GAGVSQTPSNKVTEKGKYVELRCDPISGHTALYWYRQSLGQGPEFLIYFQGTGAADDSGLPNDRFFAVRPEGSVSTLKIQRTERGDSAVYLCASSSVPWGEQFFGPGTRLTVL.

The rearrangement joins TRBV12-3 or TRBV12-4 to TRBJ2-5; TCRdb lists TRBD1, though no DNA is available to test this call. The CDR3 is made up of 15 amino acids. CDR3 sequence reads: CASIPSGGFQETQYF.

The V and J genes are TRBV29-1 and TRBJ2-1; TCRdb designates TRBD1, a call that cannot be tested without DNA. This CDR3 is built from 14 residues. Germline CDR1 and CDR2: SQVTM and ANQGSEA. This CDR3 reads CSVTGGRFNNEQFF.

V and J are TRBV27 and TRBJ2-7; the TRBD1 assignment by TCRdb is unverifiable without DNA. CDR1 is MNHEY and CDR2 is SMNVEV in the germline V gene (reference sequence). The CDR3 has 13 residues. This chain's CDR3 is CASGPGQSYEQYF.

The CDR3 loop reads CASSLNTDATNEKLFF. The genes are TRBV7-2 and TRBJ1-4. Germline V gene lookup returns CDR1 SGHTA and CDR2 FQGNSA. The CDR3 contains 16 residues.

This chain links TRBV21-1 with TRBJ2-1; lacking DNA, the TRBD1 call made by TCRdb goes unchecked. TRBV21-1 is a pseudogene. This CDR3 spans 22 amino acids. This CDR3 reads CASSNEKRGDREHSGTYNEQFF.

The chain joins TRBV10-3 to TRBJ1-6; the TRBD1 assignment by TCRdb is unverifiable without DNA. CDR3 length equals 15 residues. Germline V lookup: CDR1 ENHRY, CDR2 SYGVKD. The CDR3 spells CAIRDGTANNSPLHF.

The CDR3 region is CASSQAGPGNMNTEAFF. The V and J genes are TRBV4-1 and TRBJ1-1; TCRdb's D gene call, TRBD1, goes unchecked for lack of DNA. CDR3 length equals 17 residues. The germline CDR1 and CDR2 sequences are MGHRA and YSYEKL.

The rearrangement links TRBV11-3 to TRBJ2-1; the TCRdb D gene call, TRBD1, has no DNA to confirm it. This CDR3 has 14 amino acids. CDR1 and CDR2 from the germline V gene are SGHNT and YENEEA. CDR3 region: CASSGRLGGNEQFF.